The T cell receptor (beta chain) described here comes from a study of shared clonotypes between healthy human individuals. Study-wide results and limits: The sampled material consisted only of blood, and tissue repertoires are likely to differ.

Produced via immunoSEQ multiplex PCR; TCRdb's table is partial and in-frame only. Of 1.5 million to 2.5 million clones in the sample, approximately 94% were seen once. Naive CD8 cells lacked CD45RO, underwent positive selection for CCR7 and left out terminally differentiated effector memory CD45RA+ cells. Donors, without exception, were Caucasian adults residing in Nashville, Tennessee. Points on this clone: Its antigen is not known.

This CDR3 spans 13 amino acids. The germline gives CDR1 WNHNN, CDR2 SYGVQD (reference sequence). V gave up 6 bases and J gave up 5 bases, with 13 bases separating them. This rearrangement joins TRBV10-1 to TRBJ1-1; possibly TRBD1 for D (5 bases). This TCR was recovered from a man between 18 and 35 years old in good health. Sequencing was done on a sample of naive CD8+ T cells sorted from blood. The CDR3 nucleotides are TGCGCCAGCAGGGGAAGCTGGGGGACTGAAGCTTTCTTT. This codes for CASRGSWGTEAFF.